The clone carrying this T cell receptor beta chain showed up just once. The source of the sample is a study of blood T cell repertoires in COVID-19. The CDR3 has 15 amino acids. The germline V gene encodes CDR1 KGHSH and CDR2 LQKENI. V trimming: 3 bases; J trimming: 0 bases; junction bases outside the gene matches: 2. As originally analysed: From reference gene primer amplification, estimates of nucleated cell counts were derived. Assay: immunoSEQ multiplex PCR; the TCRdb copy retains only in-frame clones and omits some. Clone size and the V and J calls come from that table; the DNA yielded D and trimming. Here the sample spans around 58,000 clones, 88% being singletons.

V usage is TRBV18 and J usage is TRBJ1-3; TRBD1 aligns across 7 bases. This TCR derives from a human donor in a cohort sampled during active COVID-19. The sequenced material came from peripheral blood. DNA for the CDR3: TGTGCCAGCTCACCGGACAGGAACTCTGGAAACACCATATATTTT. Residues: CASSPDRNSGNTIYF. Full variable domain (missing parts from reference TRBV18 and TRBJ1-3): NAGVMQNPRHLVRRRGQEARLRCSPMKGHSHVYWYRQLPEEGLKFMVYLQKENIIDESGMPKERFSAEFPKEGPSILRIQQVVRGDSAAYFCASSPDRNSGNTIYFGEGSWLTVV.